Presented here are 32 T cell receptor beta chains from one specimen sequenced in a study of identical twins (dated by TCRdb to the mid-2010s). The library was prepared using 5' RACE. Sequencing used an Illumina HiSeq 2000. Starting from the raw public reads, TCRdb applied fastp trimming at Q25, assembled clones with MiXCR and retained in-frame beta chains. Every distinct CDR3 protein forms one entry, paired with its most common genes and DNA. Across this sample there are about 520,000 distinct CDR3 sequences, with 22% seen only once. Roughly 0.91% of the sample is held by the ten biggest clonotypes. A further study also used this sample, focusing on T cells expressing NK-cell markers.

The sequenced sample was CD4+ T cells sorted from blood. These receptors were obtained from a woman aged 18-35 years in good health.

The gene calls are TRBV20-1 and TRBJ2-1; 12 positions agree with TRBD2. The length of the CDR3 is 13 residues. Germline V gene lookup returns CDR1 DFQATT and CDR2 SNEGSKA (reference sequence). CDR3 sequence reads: CTTSGSTYNEQFF. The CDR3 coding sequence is TGCACGACTAGCGGGAGCACCTACAATGAGCAGTTCTTC.

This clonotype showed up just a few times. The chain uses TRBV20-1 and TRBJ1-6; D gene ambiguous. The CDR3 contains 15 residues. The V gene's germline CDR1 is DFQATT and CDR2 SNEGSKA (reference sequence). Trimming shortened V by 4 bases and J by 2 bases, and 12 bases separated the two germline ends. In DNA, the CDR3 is TGCAGTGCTATACCCGATGGGGCCTATAATTCACCCCTCCACTTT. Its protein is CSAIPDGAYNSPLHF.

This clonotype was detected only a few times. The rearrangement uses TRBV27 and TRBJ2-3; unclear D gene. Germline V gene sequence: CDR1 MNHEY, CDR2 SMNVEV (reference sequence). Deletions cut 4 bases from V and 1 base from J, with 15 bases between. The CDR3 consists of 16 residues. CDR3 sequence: CASSSPYGVGTDTQYF. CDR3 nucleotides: TGTGCCAGCAGTTCCCCGTACGGTGTAGGCACAGATACGCAGTATTTT.

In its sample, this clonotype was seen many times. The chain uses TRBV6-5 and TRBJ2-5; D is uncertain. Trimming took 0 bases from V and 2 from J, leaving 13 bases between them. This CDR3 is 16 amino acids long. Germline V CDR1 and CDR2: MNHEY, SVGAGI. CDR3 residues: CASSYSNPRRQETQYF. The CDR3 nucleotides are TGTGCCAGCAGTTACTCGAACCCTAGGAGACAAGAGACCCAGTACTTC.

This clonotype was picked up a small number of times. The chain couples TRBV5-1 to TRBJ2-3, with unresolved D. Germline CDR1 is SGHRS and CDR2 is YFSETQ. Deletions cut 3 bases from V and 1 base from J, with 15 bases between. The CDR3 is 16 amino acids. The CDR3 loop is CASSWVSSLRTDTQYF. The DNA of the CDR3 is TGCGCCAGCAGCTGGGTTAGTTCCCTCCGCACAGATACGCAGTATTTT.

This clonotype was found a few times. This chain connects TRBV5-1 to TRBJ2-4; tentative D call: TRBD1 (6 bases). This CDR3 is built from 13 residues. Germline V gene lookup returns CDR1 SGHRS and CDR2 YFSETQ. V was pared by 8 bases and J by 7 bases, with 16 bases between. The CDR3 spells CASRVDSRNIQYF. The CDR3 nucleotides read TGCGCCAGTAGGGTGGACAGTCGTAACATTCAGTACTTC.

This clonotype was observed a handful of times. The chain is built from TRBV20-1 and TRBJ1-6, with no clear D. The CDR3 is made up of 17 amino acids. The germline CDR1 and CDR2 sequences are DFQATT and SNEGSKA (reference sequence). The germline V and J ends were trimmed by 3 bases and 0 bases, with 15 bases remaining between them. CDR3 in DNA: TGCAGTGCTAGTGACATCCCGGGTAGCTCCTATAATTCACCCCTCCACTTT. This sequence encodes CSASDIPGSSYNSPLHF.

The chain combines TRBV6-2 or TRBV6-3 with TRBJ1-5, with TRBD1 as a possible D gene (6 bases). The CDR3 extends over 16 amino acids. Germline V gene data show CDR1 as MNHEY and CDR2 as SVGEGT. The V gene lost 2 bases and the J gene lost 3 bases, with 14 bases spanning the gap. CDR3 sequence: CASSYPQGNNNQPQHF. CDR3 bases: TGTGCCAGCAGTTACCCCCAGGGGAATAACAATCAGCCCCAGCATTTT.

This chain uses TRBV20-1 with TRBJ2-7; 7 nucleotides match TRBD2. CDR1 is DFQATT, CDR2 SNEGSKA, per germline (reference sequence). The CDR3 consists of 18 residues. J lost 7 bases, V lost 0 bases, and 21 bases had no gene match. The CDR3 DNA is TGCAGTGCTAGAGATCCTCCAGCGGGGAGAAGCCGACTAAAGGAGCAGTACTTC. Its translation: CSARDPPAGRSRLKEQYF.

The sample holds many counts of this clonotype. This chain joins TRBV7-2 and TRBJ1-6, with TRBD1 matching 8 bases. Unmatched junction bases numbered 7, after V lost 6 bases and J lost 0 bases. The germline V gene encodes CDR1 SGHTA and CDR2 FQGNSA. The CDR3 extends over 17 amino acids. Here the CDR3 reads CASRQGARSSYNSPLHF. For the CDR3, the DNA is TGTGCCAGCAGGCAGGGGGCTCGAAGCTCCTATAATTCACCCCTCCACTTT.

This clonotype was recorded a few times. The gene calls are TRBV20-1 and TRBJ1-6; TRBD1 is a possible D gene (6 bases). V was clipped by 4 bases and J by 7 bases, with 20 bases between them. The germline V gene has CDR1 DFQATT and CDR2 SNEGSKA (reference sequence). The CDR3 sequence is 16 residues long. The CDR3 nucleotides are TGCAGTGCTAACCCCATAGGACAGCAGGGGAATTCACCCCTCCACTTT. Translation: CSANPIGQQGNSPLHF.

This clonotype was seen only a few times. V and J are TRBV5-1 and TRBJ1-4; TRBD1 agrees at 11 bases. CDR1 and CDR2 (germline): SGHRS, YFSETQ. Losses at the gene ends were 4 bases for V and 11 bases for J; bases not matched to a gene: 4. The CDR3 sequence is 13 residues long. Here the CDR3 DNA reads TGCGCCAGCAGCGCGGGACAGGGGGAGAAACTGTTTTTT. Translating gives CASSAGQGEKLFF.

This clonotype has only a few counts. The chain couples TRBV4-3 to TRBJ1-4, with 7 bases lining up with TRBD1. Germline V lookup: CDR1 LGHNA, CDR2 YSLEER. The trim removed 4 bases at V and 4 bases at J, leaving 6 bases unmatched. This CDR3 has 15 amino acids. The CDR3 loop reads CASSLGTVNNEKLFF. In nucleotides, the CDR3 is TGCGCCAGCAGCCTTGGGACAGTAAATAATGAAAAACTGTTTTTT.

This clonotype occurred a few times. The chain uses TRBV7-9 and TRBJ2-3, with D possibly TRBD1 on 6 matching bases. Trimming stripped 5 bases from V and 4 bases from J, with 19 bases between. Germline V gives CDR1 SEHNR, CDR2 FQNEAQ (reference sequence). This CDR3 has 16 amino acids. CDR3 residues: CASSPAPGHRADTQYF. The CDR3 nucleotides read TGTGCCAGCAGCCCCGCCCCGGGACACCGTGCAGATACGCAGTATTTT.

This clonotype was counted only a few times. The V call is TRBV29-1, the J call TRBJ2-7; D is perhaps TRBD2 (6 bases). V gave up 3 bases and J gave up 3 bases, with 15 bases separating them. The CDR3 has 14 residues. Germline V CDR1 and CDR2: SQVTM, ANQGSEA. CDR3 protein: CSVDNFGSNYEQYF. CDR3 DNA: TGCAGCGTTGACAATTTCGGGAGTAACTACGAGCAGTACTTC.

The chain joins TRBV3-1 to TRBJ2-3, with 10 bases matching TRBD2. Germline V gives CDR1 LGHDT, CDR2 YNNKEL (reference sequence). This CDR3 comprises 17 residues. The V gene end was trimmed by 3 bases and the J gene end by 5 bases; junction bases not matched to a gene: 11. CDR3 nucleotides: TGTGCCAGCAGCCATTTCGCGCAGCGGGGGGGTGGAGATACGCAGTATTTT. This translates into CASSHFAQRGGGDTQYF.

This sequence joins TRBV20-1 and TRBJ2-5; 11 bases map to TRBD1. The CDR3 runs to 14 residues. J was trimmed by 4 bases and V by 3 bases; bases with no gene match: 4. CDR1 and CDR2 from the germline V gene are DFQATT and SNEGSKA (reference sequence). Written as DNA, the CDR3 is TGCAGTGCTAGGATCGGACAGGGGGCAGAGACCCAGTACTTC. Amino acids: CSARIGQGAETQYF.

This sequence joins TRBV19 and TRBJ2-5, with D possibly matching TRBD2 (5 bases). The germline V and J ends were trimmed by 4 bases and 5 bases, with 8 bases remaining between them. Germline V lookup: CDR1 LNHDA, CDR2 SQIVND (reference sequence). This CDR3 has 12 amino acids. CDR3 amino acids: CASSTRGETQYF. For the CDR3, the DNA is TGTGCCAGTAGTACCCGCGGGGAGACCCAGTACTTC.

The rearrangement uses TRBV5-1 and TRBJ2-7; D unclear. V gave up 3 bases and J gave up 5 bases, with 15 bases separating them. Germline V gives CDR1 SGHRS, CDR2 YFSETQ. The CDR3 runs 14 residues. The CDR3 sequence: CASSSPGPTHEQYF. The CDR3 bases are TGCGCCAGCAGCTCCCCGGGCCCTACCCACGAGCAGTACTTC.

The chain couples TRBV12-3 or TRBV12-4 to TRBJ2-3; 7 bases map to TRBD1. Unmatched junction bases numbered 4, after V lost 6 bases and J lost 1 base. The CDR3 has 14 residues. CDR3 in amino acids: CASSGQVRTDTQYF. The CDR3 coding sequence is TGTGCCAGCAGCGGACAGGTTCGCACAGATACGCAGTATTTT.

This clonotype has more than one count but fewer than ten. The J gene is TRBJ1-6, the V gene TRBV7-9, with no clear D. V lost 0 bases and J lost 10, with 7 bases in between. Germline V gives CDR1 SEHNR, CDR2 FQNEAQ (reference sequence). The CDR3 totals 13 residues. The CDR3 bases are TGTGCCAGCAGCTTAGCGGGTCTGTCACCCCTCCACTTT. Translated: CASSLAGLSPLHF.

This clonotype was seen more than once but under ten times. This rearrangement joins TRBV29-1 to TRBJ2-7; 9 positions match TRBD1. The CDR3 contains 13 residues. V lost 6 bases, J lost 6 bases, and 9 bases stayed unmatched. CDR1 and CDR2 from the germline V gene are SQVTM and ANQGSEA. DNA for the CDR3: TGCAGCGTCCTGGACAGGGGATTACTCGAGCAGTACTTC. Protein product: CSVLDRGLLEQYF.

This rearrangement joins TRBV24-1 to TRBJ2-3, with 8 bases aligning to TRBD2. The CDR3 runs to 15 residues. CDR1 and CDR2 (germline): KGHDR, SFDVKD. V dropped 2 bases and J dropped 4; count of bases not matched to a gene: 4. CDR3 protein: CATSDSSGSADTQYF. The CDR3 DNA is TGTGCCACCAGTGATTCCAGCGGGAGTGCAGATACGCAGTATTTT.

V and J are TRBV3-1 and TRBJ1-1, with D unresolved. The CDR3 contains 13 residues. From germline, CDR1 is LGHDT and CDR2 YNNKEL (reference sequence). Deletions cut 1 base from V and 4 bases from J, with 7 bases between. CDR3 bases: TGTGCCAGCAGCCAAGGGGTTAGCACTGAAGCTTTCTTT. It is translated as CASSQGVSTEAFF.

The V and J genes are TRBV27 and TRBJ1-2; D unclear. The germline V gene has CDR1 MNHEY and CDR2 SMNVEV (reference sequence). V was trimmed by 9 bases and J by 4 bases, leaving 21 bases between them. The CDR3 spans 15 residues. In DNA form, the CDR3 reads TGTGCCAGTATTGGGAGCGTGGGTGGAGGCTATGGCTACACCTTC. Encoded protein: CASIGSVGGGYGYTF.

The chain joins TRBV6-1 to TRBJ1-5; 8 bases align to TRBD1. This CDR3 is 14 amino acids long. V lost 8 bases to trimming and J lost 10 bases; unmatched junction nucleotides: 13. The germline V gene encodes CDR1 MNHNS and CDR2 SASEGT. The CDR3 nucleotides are TGTGCCAGCGCCGGACAGGGTGAGTTTCATCCCCAGCATTTT. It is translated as CASAGQGEFHPQHF.

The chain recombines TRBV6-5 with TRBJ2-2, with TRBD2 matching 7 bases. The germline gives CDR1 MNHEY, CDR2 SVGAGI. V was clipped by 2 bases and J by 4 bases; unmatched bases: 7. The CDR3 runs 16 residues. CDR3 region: CASSYGGLGLTGELFF. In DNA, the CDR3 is TGTGCCAGCAGTTACGGAGGACTAGGTCTCACCGGGGAGCTGTTTTTT.

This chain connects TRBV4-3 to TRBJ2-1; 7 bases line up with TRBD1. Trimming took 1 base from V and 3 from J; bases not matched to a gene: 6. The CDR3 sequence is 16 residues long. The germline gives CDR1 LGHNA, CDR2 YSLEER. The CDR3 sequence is CASSQVRGSFYNEQFF. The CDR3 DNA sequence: TGCGCCAGCAGCCAAGTCAGGGGGAGCTTCTACAATGAGCAGTTCTTC.

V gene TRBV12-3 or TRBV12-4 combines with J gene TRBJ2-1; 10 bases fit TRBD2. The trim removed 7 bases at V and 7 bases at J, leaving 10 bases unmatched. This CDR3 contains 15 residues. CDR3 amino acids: CASTLIAGGENEQFF. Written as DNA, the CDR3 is TGTGCCAGCACCCTCATAGCGGGAGGAGAGAATGAGCAGTTCTTC.

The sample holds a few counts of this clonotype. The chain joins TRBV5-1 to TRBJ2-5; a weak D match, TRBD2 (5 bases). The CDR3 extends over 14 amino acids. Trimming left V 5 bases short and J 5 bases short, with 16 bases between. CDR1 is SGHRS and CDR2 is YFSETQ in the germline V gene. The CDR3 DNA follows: TGCGCCAGCAGGCCAGGAGGATCGGGCGAGACCCAGTACTTC. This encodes CASRPGGSGETQYF. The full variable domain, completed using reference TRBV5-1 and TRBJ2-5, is KAGVTQTPRYLIKTRGQQVTLSCSPISGHRSVSWYQQTPGQGLQFLFEYFSETQRNKGNFPGRFSGRQFSNSRSEMNVSTLELGDSALYLCASRPGGSGETQYFGPGTRLLVL.

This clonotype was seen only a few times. The CDR3 sequence: CASRGQGGQETQYF. The CDR3 region has the DNA TGTGCCAGCAGGGGACAGGGAGGACAAGAGACCCAGTACTTC. The chain recombines TRBV7-2 with TRBJ2-5, with 9 bases fitting TRBD1. The CDR3 sequence is 14 residues long. J was trimmed by 2 bases and V by 6 bases; bases with no gene match: 4. Looked up from germline, CDR1 is SGHTA and CDR2 is FQGNSA.

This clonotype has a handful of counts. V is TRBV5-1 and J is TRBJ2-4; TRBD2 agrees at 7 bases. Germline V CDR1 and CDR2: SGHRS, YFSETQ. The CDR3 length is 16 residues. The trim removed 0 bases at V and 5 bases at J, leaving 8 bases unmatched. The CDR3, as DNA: TGCGCCAGCAGCTTGGAAGCGGGGTCGGGGGAAAACATTCAGTACTTC. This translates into CASSLEAGSGENIQYF.